The sequence of this TCR beta chain was determined in a study of early T cells in non-severe SARS-CoV-2 infection. To note about this clonotype: Its cognate antigen is unknown.

TCRdb processed the 5' RACE reads anew with MiXCR; each CDR3 protein has one entry. This sample yields fewer than 80,000 distinct CDR3 sequences, of which 8.8% are seen a single time; roughly 13% belongs to the top ten. Trimming pared 2 bases from V and 2 bases from J, leaving 9 bases between. The CDR3 is 14 residues long. Germline assignment: CDR1 SEHNR and CDR2 FQNEAQ (reference sequence). Study observations and caveats: Matching results from VDJdb favored anti-spike CD8 responses, leaving private and CD4 specificities undetected.

The J gene is TRBJ1-1, the V gene TRBV7-9; D perhaps matches TRBD1 (5 bases). The receptor was derived from an adult who was a healthcare worker with PCR-confirmed SARS-CoV-2 infection or an uninfected control (not recorded which). The starting material was whole blood, obtained at baseline. CDR3: CASSLMTVNTEAFF. The CDR3 nucleotides read TGTGCCAGCAGCTTAATGACAGTTAACACTGAAGCTTTCTTT.